Shown below are 29 T cell receptor beta chains from a single sample sequenced in a study of CD8 T cells in Susac syndrome. Reverse transcription used roughly 0.45 to 1 ug RNA and random hexamers. A single record per CDR3 protein comes from TCRdb applying MiXCR to the immunoSEQ multiplex PCR reads. The repertoire holds 150,000 or so distinct CDR3 sequences, around 95% seen once, with about 0.12% in the top ten. Source material: CD4+ T cells from PBMCs. Receptors originate from a human donor with Susac syndrome.

This clonotype was picked up one time. The J gene is TRBJ2-7, the V gene TRBV7-3; the D gene is possibly TRBD2 (5 bases). The germline V gene encodes CDR1 SGHTA and CDR2 FQGTGA. V lost 4 bases and J 2 bases, leaving 12 bases between the germline ends. The CDR3 is 14 amino acids. CDR3 DNA sequence: TGTGCCAGCAGCTACGGGGAGAGGCCCTACGAGCAGTACGTC. Its translation is CASSYGERPYEQYV.

This clonotype was found once. V gene TRBV29-1 combines with J gene TRBJ2-5, with TRBD2 as a possible D gene (5 bases). CDR1 is SQVTM, CDR2 ANQGSEA, per germline. V lost 8 bases and J lost 6, with 16 bases in between. The CDR3 is made up of 12 amino acids. CDR3 in DNA: TGCAGCTCTGCTGAGGGATCGAAGACCCAGTACTTC. This codes for CSSAEGSKTQYF.

The table lists this clonotype with a count of one. The genes are TRBV25-1 and TRBJ1-3; D gene ambiguous. V gave up 6 bases and J gave up 0 bases, with 6 bases separating them. Germline CDR1 and CDR2: MGHDK and SYGVNS. The CDR3 loop spans 13 amino acids. The CDR3, as DNA: TGTGCCAGCAGACAGAGCTCTGGAAACACCATATATTTT. Translated: CASRQSSGNTIYF.

V gene TRBV7-9 combines with J gene TRBJ1-4; D gene ambiguous. The CDR3 has 14 amino acids. Germline CDR1 is SEHNR and CDR2 is FQNEAQ (reference sequence). Trimming shortened V by 5 bases and J by 5 bases, and 12 bases separated the two germline ends. For the CDR3, the DNA is TGTGCCAGCAGCGGGAAGGGTACGAATGAAAAACTGTTTTTT. Translated, it gives CASSGKGTNEKLFF.

This chain links TRBV6-5 with TRBJ2-6; D ambiguous. The V end was cut by 2 bases, the J end by 6 bases, with 14 bases between. Per germline, CDR1 MNHEY and CDR2 SVGAGI. The CDR3 is made up of 16 amino acids. Here the CDR3 reads CASSYTTQFVANVLTF. CDR3 nucleotide sequence: TGTGCCAGCAGTTACACAACACAGTTTGTGGCCAACGTCCTGACTTTC.

Comments on this clonotype: One end of the junction does not line up with germline, which may come from a read error. V is TRBV29-1 and J is TRBJ2-3; TRBD2 matches at 8 bases. In germline, CDR1 is SQVTM, CDR2 ANQGSEA. This CDR3 is built from 13 residues. The CDR3 protein is CSVTRTSKDTQYF. CDR3 nucleotide sequence: TGCAGCGTGACGAGGACTAGCAAAGATACGCAGTATTTT.

This chain links TRBV19 with TRBJ2-5, with 7 bases lining up with TRBD2. The CDR3 is 16 residues long. J gave up 3 bases and V 1 base, and 8 bases lay outside the gene matches. The germline V gene has CDR1 LNHDA and CDR2 SQIVND (reference sequence). The CDR3 DNA follows: TGTGCCAGTAGTATAGTTACGCCGGGGGGTAAAGAGACCCAGTACTTC. Protein: CASSIVTPGGKETQYF.

The chain joins TRBV5-6 to TRBJ1-1, with D possibly being TRBD1 (5 bases). Per germline, CDR1 SGHDT and CDR2 YYEEEE. The V end lost 5 bases, the J end lost 5 bases, and 10 bases lay between the germline ends. The CDR3 is made up of 12 amino acids. In DNA, the CDR3 is TGTGCCAGCAGACTGGGGGGGACTGAAGCTTTCTTT. It encodes CASRLGGTEAFF.

The chain joins TRBV20-1 to TRBJ2-7; D unclear. This CDR3 has 15 residues. Trimming removed 3 bases at V and 4 bases at J, with 19 bases between. Germline values: CDR1 DFQATT, CDR2 SNEGSKA (reference sequence). The chain's CDR3 is CSASTHGRPRYEQYF. The CDR3 DNA follows: TGCAGTGCTAGTACTCACGGGCGGCCGCGGTACGAGCAGTACTTC.

The V call is TRBV3-1, the J call TRBJ2-1, with D possibly called TRBD1 or TRBD2 (5 bases each). Deletions cut 4 bases from V and 7 bases from J, with 20 bases between. The CDR3 is 16 amino acids. Germline CDR1 and CDR2: LGHDT and YNNKEL (reference sequence). The CDR3 nucleotides read TGTGCCAGCAGCCCCCGCCCTAGCTCAGGACATAATGAGCAGTTCTTC. Encoded protein: CASSPRPSSGHNEQFF.

The chain links TRBV20-1 to TRBJ2-7, with a tentative D call TRBD2 (5 bases). CDR3 length: 14 residues. CDR1 and CDR2 from the germline V gene are DFQATT and SNEGSKA (reference sequence). V gave up 0 bases and J gave up 0 bases, with 9 bases separating them. The CDR3 DNA sequence: TGCAGTGCTAGAGAGGCGGGTACCTCCTACGAGCAGTACTTC. It specifies CSAREAGTSYEQYF.

The rearrangement links TRBV9 to TRBJ2-7; 10 bases match TRBD1. The germline V gene has CDR1 SGDLS and CDR2 YYNGEE. With V trimmed by 3 bases and J by 4 bases, 10 bases remained unmatched. The CDR3 runs to 16 residues. CDR3 sequence: CASSADRGPAPYEQYF. The CDR3 nucleotides are TGTGCCAGCAGCGCCGACAGGGGGCCAGCACCTTACGAGCAGTACTTC.

This chain connects TRBV20-1 to TRBJ1-6; D might be TRBD1 (5 bases). Between the trimmed V and J ends, which lost 3 bases and 5 bases, there was a span of 5 bases. This CDR3 has 12 residues. CDR1 is DFQATT and CDR2 is SNEGSKA in the germline V gene (reference sequence). The CDR3 is CSARDNNSPLHF. CDR3 in DNA: TGCAGTGCTAGGGACAATAATTCACCCCTCCACTTT.

V and J are TRBV15 and TRBJ1-4; no clear D gene. The germline V and J ends were trimmed by 0 bases and 5 bases, with 7 bases remaining between them. This CDR3 comprises 14 residues. Germline-derived CDR1 and CDR2 are LNHNV and YYDKDF (reference sequence). The CDR3 region has the DNA TGTGCCACCAGCAGAGATAGGGTGAATGAAAAACTGTTTTTT. Its protein is CATSRDRVNEKLFF.

In nucleotides, the CDR3 is TGCAGTGCTAGAGATTCCCTAGCCGGGGCAGGGGAGCTGTTTTTT. It yields the protein CSARDSLAGAGELFF. This chain connects TRBV20-1 to TRBJ2-2; D possibly matches TRBD1 or TRBD2 (5 bases each). This CDR3 has 15 amino acids. Looked up from germline, CDR1 is DFQATT and CDR2 is SNEGSKA (reference sequence). The germline V and J ends were trimmed by 0 bases and 8 bases, with 16 bases remaining between them.

V usage is TRBV29-1 and J usage is TRBJ2-3, with 8 bases fitting TRBD2. The CDR3 loop spans 14 amino acids. CDR1 and CDR2 from the germline V gene are SQVTM and ANQGSEA. V lost 4 bases and J lost 6; bases outside the gene matches: 9. CDR3 sequence: CSVVSSGGWDTQYF. CDR3 nucleotide sequence: TGCAGCGTTGTCTCGTCGGGAGGGTGGGATACGCAGTATTTT.

J is TRBJ2-3 and V is TRBV20-1; 8 bases fit TRBD2. The CDR3 consists of 15 residues. Trimming at V came to 6 bases and at J to 0 bases, leaving 8 bases not matched to a gene. The germline CDR1 and CDR2 sequences are DFQATT and SNEGSKA (reference sequence). This chain's CDR3 is CSAISGATSTDTQYF. CDR3 DNA: TGCAGTGCAATTAGCGGGGCTACTAGCACAGATACGCAGTATTTT.

The gene calls are TRBV28 and TRBJ2-1; D possibly corresponds to TRBD1 (7 bases). Trimming removed 6 bases from V and 0 bases from J, with 24 bases in between. Germline lookup yields CDR1 MDHEN and CDR2 SYDVKM. The CDR3 runs 19 residues. The CDR3 protein is CASRLQRRGAVDSYNEQFF. The CDR3, as DNA: TGTGCCAGCAGGCTACAACGCAGGGGGGCCGTCGACTCCTACAATGAGCAGTTCTTC.

This clonotype was recorded once. V is TRBV27 and J is TRBJ1-1; D uncertain. The V gene's germline CDR1 is MNHEY and CDR2 SMNVEV (reference sequence). Trimming pared 4 bases from V and 0 bases from J, leaving 9 bases between. CDR3 length equals 14 residues. CDR3 in DNA: TGTGCCAGCAGTTCCAGGATAATGAACACTGAAGCTTTCTTT. It codes for CASSSRIMNTEAFF.

The rearrangement uses TRBV5-5 and TRBJ2-7, with unresolved D. CDR3 length: 15 amino acids. Germline V gives CDR1 SGHKS, CDR2 YYEKEE (reference sequence). V gave up 4 bases and J gave up 0 bases, with 14 bases separating them. CDR3 DNA sequence: TGTGCCAGCAGCACCACTTCCGGGTTCTCCTACGAGCAGTACTTC. Protein sequence: CASSTTSGFSYEQYF.

In this sample, this clonotype turned up once. The genes are TRBV5-1 and TRBJ1-1; D call uncertain. CDR3 size: 14 residues. Germline CDR1 SGHRS, CDR2 YFSETQ. V was trimmed by 4 bases and J by 6 bases, leaving 16 bases between them. The CDR3 spells CASSPSVGSPEAFF. DNA for the CDR3: TGCGCCAGCAGCCCGAGCGTCGGTAGCCCTGAAGCTTTCTTT.

This sequence joins TRBV9 and TRBJ1-2; D not resolved. The CDR3 runs 15 residues. Deletions cut 1 base from V and 4 bases from J, with 14 bases between. Looked up from germline, CDR1 is SGDLS and CDR2 is YYNGEE. CDR3 sequence: CASSVNAAAAYGYTF. The CDR3 bases are TGTGCCAGCAGCGTAAACGCGGCGGCAGCCTATGGCTACACCTTC.

This clonotype was counted a few times. The junction differs from germline at one of its ends, possibly a read error. The V gene is TRBV7-7, the J gene TRBJ2-1; 9 nucleotides match TRBD2. The germline CDR1 and CDR2 sequences are SSHAT and FNYEAQ (reference sequence). The CDR3 sequence is 16 residues long. In nucleotides, the CDR3 is TGTGCTAGCAGCTTAGGAGCGGGAGGCCCCTACAATGAGCAGTTCTTC. Residues: CASSLGAGGPYNEQFF.

The rearrangement links TRBV6-6 to TRBJ2-5; 8 bases are shared with TRBD1. CDR3 length: 13 amino acids. CDR1 and CDR2 (germline): MNHNY, SVGAGI (reference sequence). Trimming removed 8 bases from V and 4 bases from J; junction bases left unmatched: 6. CDR3 in amino acids: CASRGTGLETQYF. CDR3 coding DNA: TGTGCCAGCCGAGGGACAGGCCTAGAGACCCAGTACTTC.

V is TRBV3-1 and J is TRBJ2-2; either TRBD1 or TRBD2 may fit D (5 bases each). CDR3 length: 15 residues. Germline V gene data show CDR1 as LGHDT and CDR2 as YNNKEL (reference sequence). V lost 1 base and J lost 6, with 12 bases in between. The CDR3 here is CASSQVLQGPGELFF. In DNA, the CDR3 is TGTGCCAGCAGCCAAGTCCTCCAGGGACCCGGGGAGCTGTTTTTT.

The V and J genes are TRBV2 and TRBJ2-1; 11 bases map to TRBD2. The V and J ends lost 8 bases and 5 bases, in that order; junction bases with no gene match: 11. Per the germline V gene, CDR1 is SNHLY and CDR2 is FYNNEI. CDR3 length: 16 residues. The CDR3 reads CASWKRGLAENNEQFF. CDR3 bases: TGTGCCAGCTGGAAACGGGGACTAGCGGAAAACAATGAGCAGTTCTTC.

This sequence joins TRBV29-1 and TRBJ2-1; the match to TRBD2 covers 7 bases. Germline CDR1 and CDR2: SQVTM and ANQGSEA. The V gene end was trimmed by 1 base and the J gene end by 4 bases; junction bases not matched to a gene: 4. CDR3 length equals 14 residues. CDR3 sequence (DNA): TGCAGCGTTGAAGCCCACGGGAGGTACAATGAGCAGTTCTTC. It codes for CSVEAHGRYNEQFF.

This chain uses TRBV5-1 with TRBJ2-1; 7 bases match TRBD1. V shed 5 bases and J 2 bases; nucleotides not matched to a gene: 7. The CDR3 is 15 amino acids. Per germline, CDR1 SGHRS and CDR2 YFSETQ. CDR3: CASSPGTDTYNEQFF. Written as DNA, the CDR3 is TGCGCCAGCAGTCCCGGGACAGATACCTACAATGAGCAGTTCTTC.

The chain has TRBV20-1 and TRBJ1-1; unclear D gene. V lost 6 bases to trimming and J lost 0 bases, with 11 bases between them. The CDR3 contains 13 residues. Looked up from germline, CDR1 is DFQATT and CDR2 is SNEGSKA (reference sequence). CDR3 sequence reads: CSAAREMNTEAFF. The CDR3 DNA sequence: TGCAGTGCCGCGCGGGAGATGAACACTGAAGCTTTCTTT.